These 13 T cell receptor beta chains originate from one sample sequenced in a study of post-analysis software for immune sequencing data. Their cognate antigens are unknown. Broader study findings: In patients, about 5 TRBV segments were more frequent than in controls, with TRBV5-6, TRBV5-1 and TRBV20-1 among them.

Incorporated into the TCR beta cDNA libraries were unique molecular identifiers, which served to reduce PCR and sequencing biases. MiXCR, applied by TCRdb to the PCR reads, yields one record per CDR3 protein. The sample carries hundreds of thousands of distinct CDR3 sequences, 55% to 70% recorded once. Sequencing used blood. These receptors were taken from a girl under 10 years old with multiple sclerosis.

The chain links TRBV5-1 to TRBJ2-7; 8 bases align to TRBD1. Germline CDR1 reads SGHRS; CDR2 reads YFSETQ. The CDR3 has 14 residues. The V gene end was trimmed by 4 bases and the J gene end by 2 bases; junction bases not matched to a gene: 5. The CDR3, as DNA: TGCGCCAGCAGCCAACGACAGGGGCCCTACGAGCAGTACTTC. This translates into CASSQRQGPYEQYF. Looking up the rest from reference TRBV5-1 and TRBJ2-7 gives the full variable domain: KAGVTQTPRYLIKTRGQQVTLSCSPISGHRSVSWYQQTPGQGLQFLFEYFSETQRNKGNFPGRFSGRQFSNSRSEMNVSTLELGDSALYLCASSQRQGPYEQYFGPGTRLTVT.

V gene TRBV7-2 combines with J gene TRBJ2-7; TRBD2 might be the D (6 bases). The tail of the sequence fits TRBJ2-5 better, so the J call may be wrong. Germline CDR1 and CDR2: SGHTA and FQGNSA. The CDR3 is 16 residues long. As DNA, the CDR3 is TGTGCCAGCAGCTTAAGCCGGGGGTTGGGGAAAGAGACCCAGTACTTC. Protein product: CASSLSRGLGKETQYF.

The chain joins TRBV7-6 to TRBJ2-7; 7 bases fit TRBD1. Germline V gene data show CDR1 as SGHVS and CDR2 as FNYEAQ. The length of the CDR3 is 15 residues. V was pared by 5 bases and J by 6 bases, with 13 bases of the junction left unmatched. CDR3 region: CASSPARQGRSEQYF. CDR3 sequence (DNA): TGTGCCAGCAGCCCCGCGCGACAGGGACGGAGCGAGCAGTACTTC.

The rearrangement joins TRBV10-3 to TRBJ1-4; D might be TRBD1 (5 bases). Trimming removed 6 bases from V and 5 bases from J, with 7 bases in between. The germline gives CDR1 ENHRY, CDR2 SYGVKD. The CDR3 spans 12 residues. The CDR3: CAIRGANEKLFF. CDR3 nucleotides: TGTGCCATCAGAGGGGCGAATGAAAAACTGTTTTTT.

This rearrangement joins TRBV20-1 to TRBJ2-1, with D perhaps matching TRBD2 (7 bases). The CDR3 covers 12 residues. V dropped 3 bases and J dropped 9 bases, with 12 bases sitting between them. Germline V CDR1 and CDR2: DFQATT, SNEGSKA (reference sequence). In DNA form, the CDR3 reads TGCAGTGCTAGCGGGGGGCGAGGTGAGCAGTTCTTC. Translated, it gives CSASGGRGEQFF.

This chain connects TRBV13 to TRBJ2-7; the match to TRBD1 covers 8 bases. Germline V gives CDR1 PRHDT, CDR2 FYEKMQ (reference sequence). V lost 3 bases, J lost 4 bases, and 8 bases stayed unmatched. The CDR3 length is 15 residues. The CDR3 region is CASSFPGGERYEQYF. For the CDR3, the DNA is TGTGCCAGCAGCTTCCCAGGGGGCGAACGATACGAGCAGTACTTC.

The genes are TRBV12-3 or TRBV12-4 and TRBJ2-1; 7 positions agree with TRBD2. The length of the CDR3 is 15 residues. The junction had 13 bases not matched to a gene; V was cut back by 6 bases and J by 8 bases. This CDR3 is CASSGTNGDYDEQFF. As DNA, the CDR3 is TGTGCCAGCAGCGGGACTAATGGGGATTACGATGAGCAGTTCTTC.

As for this clonotype: The CDR3 does not end in the conserved phenylalanine or tryptophan, so this is likely a read error. The chain is built from TRBV11-2 and TRBJ2-1; D is perhaps TRBD1 (5 bases). Germline V gives CDR1 SGHAT, CDR2 FQNNGV. The CDR3 is 15 residues long. Trimming removed 1 base from V and 0 bases from J, with 7 bases in between. In DNA form, the CDR3 reads TGTGCCAGCAGCTTAGGGCAGGGCTCCTACAATGAGCAGTTCTGC. Translation: CASSLGQGSYNEQFC.

The V and J genes are TRBV5-5 and TRBJ1-4; D is unresolved. The CDR3 contains 16 residues. Trimming took 0 bases from V and 4 from J, leaving 13 bases between them. CDR1 is SGHKS, CDR2 YYEKEE, per germline (reference sequence). CDR3 sequence reads: CASSLEGLADNEKLFF. The CDR3 bases are TGTGCCAGCAGCTTGGAAGGGCTGGCAGATAATGAAAAACTGTTTTTT.

The gene calls are TRBV5-1 and TRBJ2-7; 7 bases agree with TRBD1. Per germline, CDR1 SGHRS and CDR2 YFSETQ. V lost 0 bases to trimming and J lost 0 bases; unmatched junction nucleotides: 3. The CDR3 has 15 residues. CDR3 region: CASSLEDRSSYEQYF. CDR3 coding DNA: TGCGCCAGCAGCTTGGAGGACAGGAGCTCCTACGAGCAGTACTTC.

The V gene is TRBV7-2, the J gene TRBJ1-2, with 8 positions matching TRBD1. From germline, CDR1 is SGHTA and CDR2 FQGNSA. V gave up 1 base and J gave up 5 bases; unmatched junction bases: 9. This CDR3 spans 16 amino acids. CDR3 in DNA: TGTGCCAGCAGCTTAGGACGGGGGACAGGAGGATATGGCTACACCTTC. This translates into CASSLGRGTGGYGYTF.

This chain joins TRBV28 and TRBJ2-3; the D is unclear. Trimming took 5 bases from V and 6 from J, leaving 21 bases between them. Germline CDR1 reads MDHEN; CDR2 reads SYDVKM. The CDR3 covers 16 residues. The CDR3 sequence: CASSPTFRLPEDTQYF. The CDR3 nucleotides are TGTGCCAGCAGTCCCACTTTCCGACTCCCCGAGGATACGCAGTATTTT.

This chain connects TRBV12-3 or TRBV12-4 to TRBJ1-5, with TRBD1 as a possible D gene (6 bases). The CDR3 extends over 18 amino acids. V was trimmed by 5 bases and J by 7 bases, leaving 27 bases between them. The CDR3 is CASSPSLARGKGRQPQHF. CDR3 DNA: TGTGCCAGCAGTCCGTCCCTAGCTAGGGGGAAAGGGCGACAGCCCCAGCATTTT.